This TCR beta chain was identified in a study of cytomegalovirus exposure and HLA in healthy donors. For the study at large: Researchers previously reported finding fewer than 120 million unique TCR beta sequences from approximately 200 million T cells. Overall study findings and caveats: The likely explanation for a cluster of highly shared sequence variants was sequencing artifact.

The donors were healthy bone marrow donors. In the PCR, 60 Vbeta and 13 Jbeta primers were used. TCRdb keeps only in-frame clones here, not all; method: immunoSEQ multiplex PCR. The sample lists about 110,000 clones; roughly 85% were seen once. About this clone: Its specificity is not known.

CDR1 is SGHDT, CDR2 YYEEEE, per germline. This CDR3 contains 13 residues. The source of this sequence is a woman aged 40 to 55 in good health and CMV-seronegative. The V call is TRBV5-6, the J call TRBJ2-5; D perhaps matches TRBD1 (5 bases). The J call may be faulty, since TRBJ2-7 better matches the DNA end. Sequenced: PBMCs. In DNA, the CDR3 is TGTGCCAGCAGCATTAGGGGTGCCTACGAGCAGTACTTC. Encoded protein: CASSIRGAYEQYF.